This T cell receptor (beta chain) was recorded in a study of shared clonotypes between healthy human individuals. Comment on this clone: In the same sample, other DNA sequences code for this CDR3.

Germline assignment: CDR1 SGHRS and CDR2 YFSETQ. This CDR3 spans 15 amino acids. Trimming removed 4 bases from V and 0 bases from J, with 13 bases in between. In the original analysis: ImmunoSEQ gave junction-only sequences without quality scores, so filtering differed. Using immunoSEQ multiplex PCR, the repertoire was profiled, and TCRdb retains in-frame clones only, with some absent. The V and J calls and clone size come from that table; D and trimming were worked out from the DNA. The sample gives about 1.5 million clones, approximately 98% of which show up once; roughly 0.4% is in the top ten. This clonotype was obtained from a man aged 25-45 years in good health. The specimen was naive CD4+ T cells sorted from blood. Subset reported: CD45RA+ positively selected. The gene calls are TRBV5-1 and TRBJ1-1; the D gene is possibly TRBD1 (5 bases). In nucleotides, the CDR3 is TGCGCCAGCAGCCTAGAGGGGCCTATGAACACTGAAGCTTTCTTT. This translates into CASSLEGPMNTEAFF.